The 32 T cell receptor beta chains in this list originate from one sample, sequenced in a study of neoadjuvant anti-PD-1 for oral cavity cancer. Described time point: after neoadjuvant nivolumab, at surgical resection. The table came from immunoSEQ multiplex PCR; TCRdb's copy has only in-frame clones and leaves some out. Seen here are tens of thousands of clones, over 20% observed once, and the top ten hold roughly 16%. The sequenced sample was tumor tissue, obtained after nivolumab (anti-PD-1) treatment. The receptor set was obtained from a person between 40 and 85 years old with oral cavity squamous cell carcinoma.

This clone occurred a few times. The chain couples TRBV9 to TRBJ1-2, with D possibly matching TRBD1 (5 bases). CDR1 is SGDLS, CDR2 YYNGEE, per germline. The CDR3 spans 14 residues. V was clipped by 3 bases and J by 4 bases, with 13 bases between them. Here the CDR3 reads CASSAPGGGYGYTF. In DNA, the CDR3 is TGTGCCAGCAGCGCCCCGGGCGGGGGCTATGGCTACACCTTC.

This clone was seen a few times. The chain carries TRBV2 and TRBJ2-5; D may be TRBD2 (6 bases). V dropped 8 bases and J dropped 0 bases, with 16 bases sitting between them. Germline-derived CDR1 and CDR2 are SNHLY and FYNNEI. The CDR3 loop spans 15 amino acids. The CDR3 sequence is CASPPTSQYQETQYF. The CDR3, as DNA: TGTGCCAGCCCCCCGACTAGTCAGTACCAAGAGACCCAGTACTTC.

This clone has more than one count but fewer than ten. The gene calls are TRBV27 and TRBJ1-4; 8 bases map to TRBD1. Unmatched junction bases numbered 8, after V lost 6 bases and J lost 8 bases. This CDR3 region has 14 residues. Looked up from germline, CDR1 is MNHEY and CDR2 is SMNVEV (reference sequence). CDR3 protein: CASSRTGQGEKLFF. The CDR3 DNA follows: TGTGCCAGCAGCCGGACAGGGCAAGGGGAAAAACTGTTTTTT.

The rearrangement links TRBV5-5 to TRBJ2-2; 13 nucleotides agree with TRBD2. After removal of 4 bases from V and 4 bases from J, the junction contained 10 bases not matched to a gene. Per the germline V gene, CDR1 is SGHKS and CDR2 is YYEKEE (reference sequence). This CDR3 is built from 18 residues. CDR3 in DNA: TGTGCCAGCAGCCAGCGGACTAGCGGGAGTGGTGGCACCGGGGAGCTGTTTTTT. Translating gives CASSQRTSGSGGTGELFF.

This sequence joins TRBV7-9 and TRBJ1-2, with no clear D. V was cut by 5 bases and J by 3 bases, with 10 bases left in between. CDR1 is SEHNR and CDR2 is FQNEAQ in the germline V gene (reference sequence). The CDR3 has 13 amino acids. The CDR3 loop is CASSPKGDYGYTF. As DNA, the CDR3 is TGTGCCAGCAGCCCCAAGGGCGACTATGGCTACACCTTC.

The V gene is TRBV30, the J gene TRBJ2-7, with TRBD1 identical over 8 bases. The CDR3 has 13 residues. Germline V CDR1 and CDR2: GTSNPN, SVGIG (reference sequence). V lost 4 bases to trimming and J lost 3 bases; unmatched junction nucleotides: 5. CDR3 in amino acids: CAWTGGAIYEQYF. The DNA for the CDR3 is TGTGCCTGGACAGGGGGCGCAATCTACGAGCAGTACTTC.

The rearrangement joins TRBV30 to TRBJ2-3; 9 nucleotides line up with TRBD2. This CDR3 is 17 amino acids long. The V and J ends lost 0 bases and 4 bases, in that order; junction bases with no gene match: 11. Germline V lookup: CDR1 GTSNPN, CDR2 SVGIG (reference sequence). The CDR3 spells CAWSVLRIAGDPDTQYF. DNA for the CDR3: TGTGCCTGGAGTGTACTCCGGATAGCGGGGGACCCAGATACGCAGTATTTT.

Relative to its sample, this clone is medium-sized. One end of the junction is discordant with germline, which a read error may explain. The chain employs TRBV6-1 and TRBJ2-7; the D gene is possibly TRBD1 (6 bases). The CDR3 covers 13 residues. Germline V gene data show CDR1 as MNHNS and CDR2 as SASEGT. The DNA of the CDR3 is TGTGCCAGCAGTACCTGGACAGACTTGGCCCTTTTGTTC. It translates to CASSTWTDLALLF.

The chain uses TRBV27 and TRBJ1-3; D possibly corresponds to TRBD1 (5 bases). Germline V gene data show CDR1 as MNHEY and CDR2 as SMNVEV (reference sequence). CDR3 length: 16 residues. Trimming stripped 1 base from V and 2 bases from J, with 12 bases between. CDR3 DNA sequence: TGTGCCAGCAGTTTATTAGGGGCTGCCGCTGGAAACACCATATATTTT. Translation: CASSLLGAAAGNTIYF.

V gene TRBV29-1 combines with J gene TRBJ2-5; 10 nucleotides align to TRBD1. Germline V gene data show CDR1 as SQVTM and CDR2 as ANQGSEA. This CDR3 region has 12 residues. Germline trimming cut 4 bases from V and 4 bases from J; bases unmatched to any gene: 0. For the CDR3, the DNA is TGCAGCGTTGGGACAGGGGGAGAGACCCAGTACTTC. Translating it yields CSVGTGGETQYF.

The DNA for the CDR3 is TGTGCCAGCAGCACGCGGGGAAATCTACGGGAGCAGTACTTC. Residues: CASSTRGNLREQYF. The chain employs TRBV5-4 and TRBJ2-7, with D maybe TRBD2 (6 bases). The CDR3 loop spans 14 amino acids. Germline V CDR1 and CDR2: SGHNT, YYREEE (reference sequence). Trimming took 4 bases from V and 7 from J, leaving 18 bases between them. The full variable domain, with the rest looked up from reference TRBV5-4 and TRBJ2-7, is ETGVTQSPTHLIKTRGQQVTLRCSSQSGHNTVSWYQQALGQGPQFIFQYYREEENGRGNFPPRFSGLQFPNYSSELNVNALELDDSALYLCASSTRGNLREQYFGPGTRLTVT.

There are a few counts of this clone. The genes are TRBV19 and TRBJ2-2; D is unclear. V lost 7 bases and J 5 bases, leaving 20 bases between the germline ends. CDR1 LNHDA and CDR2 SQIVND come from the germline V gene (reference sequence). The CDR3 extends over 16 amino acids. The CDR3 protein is CASTSSASPRTGELFF. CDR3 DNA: TGTGCCAGTACAAGCTCGGCGAGCCCGAGGACCGGGGAGCTGTTTTTT.

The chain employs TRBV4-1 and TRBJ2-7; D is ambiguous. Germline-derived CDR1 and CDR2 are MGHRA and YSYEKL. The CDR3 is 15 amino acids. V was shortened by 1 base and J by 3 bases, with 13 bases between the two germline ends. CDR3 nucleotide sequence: TGCGCCAGCAGCCAAGTTGCAGCCCCGATCTACGAGCAGTACTTC. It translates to CASSQVAAPIYEQYF.

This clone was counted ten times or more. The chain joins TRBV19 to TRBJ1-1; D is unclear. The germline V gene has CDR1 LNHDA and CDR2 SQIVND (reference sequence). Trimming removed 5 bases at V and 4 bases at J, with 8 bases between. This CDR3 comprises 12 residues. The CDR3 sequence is CASSWSSTEAFF. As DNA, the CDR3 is TGTGCCAGTAGTTGGTCCAGCACTGAAGCTTTCTTT.

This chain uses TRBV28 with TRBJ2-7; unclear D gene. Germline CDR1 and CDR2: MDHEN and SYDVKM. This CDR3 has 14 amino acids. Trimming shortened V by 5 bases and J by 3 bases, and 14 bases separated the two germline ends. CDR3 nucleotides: TGTGCCAGCAGTACGAGAAGGGCCCACTACGAGCAGTACTTC. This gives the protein CASSTRRAHYEQYF.

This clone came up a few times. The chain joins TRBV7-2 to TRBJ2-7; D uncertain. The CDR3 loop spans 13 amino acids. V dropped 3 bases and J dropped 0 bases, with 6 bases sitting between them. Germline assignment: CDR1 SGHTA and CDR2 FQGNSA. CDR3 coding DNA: TGTGCCAGCAGCTTGCGCGGCTCCTACGAGCAGTACTTC. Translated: CASSLRGSYEQYF.

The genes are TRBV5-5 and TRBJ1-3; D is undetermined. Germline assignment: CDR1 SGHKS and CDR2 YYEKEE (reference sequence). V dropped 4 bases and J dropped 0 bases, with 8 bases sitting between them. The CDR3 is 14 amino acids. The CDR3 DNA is TGTGCCAGCAGCCGAACACTCTCTGGAAACACCATATATTTT. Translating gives CASSRTLSGNTIYF.

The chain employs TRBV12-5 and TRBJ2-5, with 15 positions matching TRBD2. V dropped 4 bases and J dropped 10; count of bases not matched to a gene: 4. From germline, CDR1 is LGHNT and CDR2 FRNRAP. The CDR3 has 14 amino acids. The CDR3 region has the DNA TGTGCTAGTGGTTACGGGACTAGCGGGGGGATCCAGTACTTC. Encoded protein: CASGYGTSGGIQYF.

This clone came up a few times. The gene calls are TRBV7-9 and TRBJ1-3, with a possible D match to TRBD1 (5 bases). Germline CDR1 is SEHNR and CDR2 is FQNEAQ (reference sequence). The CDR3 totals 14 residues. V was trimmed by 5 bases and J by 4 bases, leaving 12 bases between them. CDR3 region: CASSRDSIGNTIYF. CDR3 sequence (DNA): TGTGCCAGCAGCAGAGACAGCATAGGAAACACCATATATTTT.

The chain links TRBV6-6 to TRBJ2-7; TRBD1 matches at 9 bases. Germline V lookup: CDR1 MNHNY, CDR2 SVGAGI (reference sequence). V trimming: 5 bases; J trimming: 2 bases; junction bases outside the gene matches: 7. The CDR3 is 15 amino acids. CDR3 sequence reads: CASSPDRGSAYEQYF. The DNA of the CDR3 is TGTGCCAGCAGTCCCGACAGGGGGTCCGCCTACGAGCAGTACTTC.

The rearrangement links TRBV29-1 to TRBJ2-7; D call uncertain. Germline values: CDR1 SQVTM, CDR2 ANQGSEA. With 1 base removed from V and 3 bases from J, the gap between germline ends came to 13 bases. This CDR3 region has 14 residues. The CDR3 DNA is TGCAGCGTTGAAGTCTTTACCGGGCTCTACGAGCAGTACTTC. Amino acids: CSVEVFTGLYEQYF.

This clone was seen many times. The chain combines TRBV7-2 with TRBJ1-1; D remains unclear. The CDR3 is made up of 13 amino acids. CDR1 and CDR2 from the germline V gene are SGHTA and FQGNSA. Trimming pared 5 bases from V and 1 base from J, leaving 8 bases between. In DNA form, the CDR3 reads TGTGCCAGCAGCCGAAGCGAGAACACTGAAGCTTTCTTT. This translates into CASSRSENTEAFF.

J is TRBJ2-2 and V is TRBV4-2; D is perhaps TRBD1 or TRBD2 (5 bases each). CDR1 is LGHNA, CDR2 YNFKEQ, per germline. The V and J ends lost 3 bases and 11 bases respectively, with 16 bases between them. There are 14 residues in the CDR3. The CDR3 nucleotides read TGTGCCAGCAGCCAGAGCCGGGACCCCCGAGAGCTGTTTTTT. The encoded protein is CASSQSRDPRELFF.

For the CDR3, the DNA is TGTGCCAGCAGCCCGGGAGAAACCTACGAGCAGTACTTC. Its translation is CASSPGETYEQYF. The chain joins TRBV4-2 to TRBJ2-7, with D perhaps TRBD2 (6 bases). The germline V and J ends were trimmed by 4 bases and 2 bases, with 9 bases remaining between them. The V gene's germline CDR1 is LGHNA and CDR2 YNFKEQ. The CDR3 sequence is 13 residues long.

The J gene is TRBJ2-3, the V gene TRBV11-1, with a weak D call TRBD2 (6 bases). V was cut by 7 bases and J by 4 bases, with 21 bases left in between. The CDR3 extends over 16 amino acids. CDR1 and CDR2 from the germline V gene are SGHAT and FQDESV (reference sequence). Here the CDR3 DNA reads TGTGCCAGCACCCCATCGGCGGGATCTGTTGCAGATACGCAGTATTTT. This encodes CASTPSAGSVADTQYF.

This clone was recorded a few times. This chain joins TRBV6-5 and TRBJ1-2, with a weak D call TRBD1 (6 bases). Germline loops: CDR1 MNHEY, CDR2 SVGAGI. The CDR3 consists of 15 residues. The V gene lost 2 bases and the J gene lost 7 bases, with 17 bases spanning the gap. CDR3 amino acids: CASSYGQGFRLGYTF. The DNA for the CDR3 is TGTGCCAGCAGTTACGGTCAGGGGTTTCGTCTTGGCTACACCTTC.

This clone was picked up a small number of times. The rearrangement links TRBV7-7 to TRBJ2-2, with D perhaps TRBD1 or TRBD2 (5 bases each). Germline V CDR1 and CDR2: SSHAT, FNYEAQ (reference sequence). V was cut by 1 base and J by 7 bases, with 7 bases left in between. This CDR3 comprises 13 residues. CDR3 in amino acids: CASSLGGNGELFF. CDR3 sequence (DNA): TGTGCCAGCAGCTTAGGGGGGAACGGGGAGCTGTTTTTT.

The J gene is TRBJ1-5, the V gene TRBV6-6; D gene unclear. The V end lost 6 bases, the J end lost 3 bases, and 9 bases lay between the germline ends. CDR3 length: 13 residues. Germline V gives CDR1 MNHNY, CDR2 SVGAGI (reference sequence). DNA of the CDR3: TGTGCCAGCAGGCCCGTATACAATCAGCCCCAGCATTTT. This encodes CASRPVYNQPQHF.

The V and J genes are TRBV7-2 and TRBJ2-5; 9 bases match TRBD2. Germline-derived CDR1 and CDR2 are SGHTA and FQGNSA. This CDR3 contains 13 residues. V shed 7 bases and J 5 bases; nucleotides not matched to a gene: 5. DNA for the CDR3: TGTGCCAGCACTGGGACTAGCCGGGAGACCCAGTACTTC. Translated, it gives CASTGTSRETQYF.

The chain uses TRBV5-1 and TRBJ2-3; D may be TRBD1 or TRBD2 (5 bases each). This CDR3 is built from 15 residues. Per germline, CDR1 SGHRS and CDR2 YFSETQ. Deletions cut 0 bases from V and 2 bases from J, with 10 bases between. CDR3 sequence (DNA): TGCGCCAGCAGCTTGGACCGGGACCTCACAGATACGCAGTATTTT. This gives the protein CASSLDRDLTDTQYF.

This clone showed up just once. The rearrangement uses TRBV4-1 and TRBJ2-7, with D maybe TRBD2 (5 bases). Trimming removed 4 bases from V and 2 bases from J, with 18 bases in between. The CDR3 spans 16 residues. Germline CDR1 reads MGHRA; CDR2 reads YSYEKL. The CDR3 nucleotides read TGCGCCAGCAGCCCAGGACTCGGGCCCACCCCCTACGAGCAGTACTTC. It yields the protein CASSPGLGPTPYEQYF.

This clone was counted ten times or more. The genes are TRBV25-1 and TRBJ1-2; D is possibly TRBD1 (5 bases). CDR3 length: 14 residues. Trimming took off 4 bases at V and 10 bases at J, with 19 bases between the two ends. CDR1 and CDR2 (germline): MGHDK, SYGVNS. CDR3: CASSGYGGGMDYTF. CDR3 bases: TGTGCCAGCAGTGGGTACGGGGGTGGGATGGACTACACCTTC.